A selection of T cell receptor beta chains follows, all from one sample in a study of breast tumors, draining lymph nodes, adjacent tissues. One entry per CDR3 protein, called by TCRdb with MiXCR from the multiplex PCR reads. The table includes 60,000 to 65,000 distinct CDR3 sequences, roughly 59% detected once. Sequenced material: breast tumor tissue. Receptor source: a female donor with breast cancer. Some clones in this sample may be carry-over from other donors' samples. Each CDR3 is given without its conserved first and last residue.

TRBJ1-6 TRBV10-2 ASTPAGRRNSPLH
TRBJ1-6 TRBV5-6 ASSPPPGVRSPLH
TRBJ2-3 TRBV10-3 AIGISRGQTDTQY
TRBJ2-3 TRBV29-1 SVEGVSGRGRTDTQY
TRBJ1-5 TRBV2 ASTGTGPQPQH
TRBJ1-4 TRBV29-1 SGWDEKLF
TRBJ2-7 TRBV7-9 ASGGYEQY
TRBJ2-2 TRBV20-1 SARSGQGTGELF
TRBJ2-1 TRBV7-2 ASSFRTSPNEQF
TRBJ1-1 TRBV20-1 SARGVEVAF
TRBJ2-5 TRBV11-2 ASSFDSTSYETQY
TRBJ1-4 TRBV28 ASSGDRGWTNEKLF
TRBJ2-1 TRBV6-4 ASSHERGAEYNEQF
TRBJ2-7 TRBV2 ASSGDRALGEQY
TRBJ2-1 TRBV2 ASSEGGFSYNEQF
TRBJ2-7 TRBV4-2 ASSGGQGDSYEQY
TRBJ1-5 TRBV12-1 ASSFVSSGRH
TRBJ1-4 TRBV7-2 ASSSQQGWDGEKLF
TRBJ2-1 TRBV2 ASSGAPSYNEQF
TRBJ1-1 TRBV5-1 ASSLAADTEAF
TRBJ2-1 TRBV20-1 SARDPASGGGHEQF
TRBJ1-2 TRBV7-9 ASEQSGQGARDGYT
TRBJ1-4 TRBV7-3 ASSLEHGEKLF
TRBJ1-2 TRBV7-2 ASSSIHRNYGYT
TRBJ2-7 TRBV5-1 ASSLAERAGDYEQY
TRBJ1-5 TRBV20-1 SARAGAGTVDQPQH
TRBJ1-4 TRBV20-1 SASATGGSEKLF
TRBJ2-7 TRBV12-3/TRBV12-4 ASGSGTGYLEQY
TRBJ2-3 TRBV7-9 ASSVPGSTDTQY
TRBJ2-7 TRBV11-1 ASSLPSGPYEQC
TRBJ2-3 TRBV20-1 SARKGLAGWGPPDTQY
TRBJ2-1 TRBV10-3 AIKREGRGEQF
TRBJ1-4 TRBV20-1 SARTGANNEKLF
TRBJ2-5 TRBV7-3 ASSPGAGETQY
TRBJ2-7 TRBV9 ASSEDVGVFYEQY
TRBJ2-7 TRBV7-2 ASSFYICSARLAGPYEQY
TRBJ2-5 TRBV11-2 ASSPGGATQY
TRBJ1-4 TRBV30 AWSVGSTNEKLF
TRBJ1-2 TRBV7-2 ASRPPGTGTDGYP
TRBJ2-7 TRBV20-1 SATAGFSYEQY
TRBJ2-2 TRBV29-1 SVDDGVDEQYFGELF
TRBJ2-5 TRBV5-1 ASSLGASGGLETQY
TRBJ1-1 TRBV15 ATSREGGAGAF
TRBJ1-6 TRBV5-1 ASSLEFLGQGANSPLH
TRBJ2-5 TRBV20-1 SARDQREYHQPQY
TRBJ1-5 TRBV7-2 ASSLDGDYNQPQH
TRBJ2-1 TRBV20-1 SARDQYNEPF
TRBJ2-5 TRBV30 AWSELAETQY
TRBJ2-1 TRBV15 ATGPDYNEQF
TRBJ2-5 TRBV20-1 SATAVPGDETQY
TRBJ2-1 TRBV14 ASSQEGAVSTHEQF
TRBJ1-2 TRBV6-2/TRBV6-3 ASSTTGGDYGYT
TRBJ2-7 TRBV7-2 ASSLAGGDSYEQY
TRBJ2-5 TRBV15 ATSRDIETQY
TRBJ1-4 TRBV11-2 ASSWDRGRGNEKLF
TRBJ2-2 TRBV9 ASSVGSGIGELF
TRBJ2-7 TRBV20-1 SARELAGGGYEQY
TRBJ1-2 TRBV3-1 ASSRGAGDGYT
TRBJ2-6 TRBV20-1 SARATGTAGAGANVLT